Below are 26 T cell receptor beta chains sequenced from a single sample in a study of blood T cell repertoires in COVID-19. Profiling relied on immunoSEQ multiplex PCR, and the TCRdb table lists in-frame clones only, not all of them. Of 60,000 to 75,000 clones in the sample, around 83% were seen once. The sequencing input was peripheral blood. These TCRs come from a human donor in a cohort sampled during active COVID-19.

CDR3 region: CSASGTYEQYF. CDR3 nucleotides: TGCAGTGCTAGCGGTACCTACGAGCAGTACTTC. The chain has TRBV20-1 and TRBJ2-7; D remains unclear. CDR1 is DFQATT and CDR2 is SNEGSKA in the germline V gene (reference sequence). Trimming removed 3 bases at V and 2 bases at J, with 5 bases between. The CDR3 length is 11 residues.

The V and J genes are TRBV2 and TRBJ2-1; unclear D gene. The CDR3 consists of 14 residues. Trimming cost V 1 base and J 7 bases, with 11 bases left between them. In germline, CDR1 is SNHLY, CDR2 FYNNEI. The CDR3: CASSEGRMGNEQFF. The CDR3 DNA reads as TGTGCCAGCAGTGAAGGGAGAATGGGTAATGAGCAGTTCTTC.

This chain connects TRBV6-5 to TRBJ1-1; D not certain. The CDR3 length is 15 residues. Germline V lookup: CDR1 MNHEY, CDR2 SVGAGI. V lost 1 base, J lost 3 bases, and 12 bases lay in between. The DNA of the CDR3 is TGTGCCAGCAGTTACTGGGGAACCGGGGACACTGAAGCTTTCTTT. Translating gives CASSYWGTGDTEAFF.

The CDR3 spells CASTHTSGPAYEQYF. Here the CDR3 DNA reads TGTGCCAGCACCCACACTAGCGGGCCTGCCTACGAGCAGTACTTC. The V and J genes are TRBV18 and TRBJ2-7; the match to TRBD2 covers 9 bases. CDR1 and CDR2 (germline): KGHSH, LQKENI. V shed 8 bases, J shed 2 bases, and the junction held 10 bases outside the gene matches. The CDR3 length is 15 residues.

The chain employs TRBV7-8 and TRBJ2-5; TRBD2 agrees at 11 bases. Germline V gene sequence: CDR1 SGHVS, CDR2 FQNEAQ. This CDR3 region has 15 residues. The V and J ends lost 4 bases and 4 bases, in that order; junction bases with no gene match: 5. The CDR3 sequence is CASSSTSGGLETQYF. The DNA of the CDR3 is TGTGCCAGCAGCTCAACTAGCGGGGGCCTAGAGACCCAGTACTTC.

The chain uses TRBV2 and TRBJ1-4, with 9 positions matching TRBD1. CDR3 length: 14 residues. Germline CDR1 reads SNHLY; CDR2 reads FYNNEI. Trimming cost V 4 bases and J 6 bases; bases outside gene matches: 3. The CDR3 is CASSVDRGDEKLFF. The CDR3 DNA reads TGTGCCAGCAGTGTCGACAGGGGGGATGAAAAACTGTTTTTT.

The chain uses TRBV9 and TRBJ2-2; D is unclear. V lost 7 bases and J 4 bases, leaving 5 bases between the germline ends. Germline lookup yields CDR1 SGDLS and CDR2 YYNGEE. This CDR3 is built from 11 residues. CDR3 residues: CASSRTGELFF. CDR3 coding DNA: TGTGCCAGCTCTCGCACCGGGGAGCTGTTTTTT. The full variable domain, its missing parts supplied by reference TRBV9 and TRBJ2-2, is DSGVTQTPKHLITATGQRVTLRCSPRSGDLSVYWYQQSLDQGLQFLIQYYNGEERAKGNILERFSAQQFPDLHSELNLSSLELGDSALYFCASSRTGELFFGEGSRLTVL.

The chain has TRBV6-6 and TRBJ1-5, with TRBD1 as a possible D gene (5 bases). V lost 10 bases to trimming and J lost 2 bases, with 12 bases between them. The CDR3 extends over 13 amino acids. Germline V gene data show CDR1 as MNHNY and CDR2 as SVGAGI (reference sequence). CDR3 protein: CAIQTQGNQPQHF. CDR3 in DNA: TGTGCCATCCAGACACAGGGCAATCAGCCCCAGCATTTT.

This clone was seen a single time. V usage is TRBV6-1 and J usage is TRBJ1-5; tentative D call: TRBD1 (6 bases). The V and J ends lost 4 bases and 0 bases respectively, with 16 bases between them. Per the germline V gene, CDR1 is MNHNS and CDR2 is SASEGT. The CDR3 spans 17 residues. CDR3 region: CASSGARGTYSNQPQHF. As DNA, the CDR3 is TGTGCCAGCAGTGGAGCCAGGGGAACATATAGCAATCAGCCCCAGCATTTT.

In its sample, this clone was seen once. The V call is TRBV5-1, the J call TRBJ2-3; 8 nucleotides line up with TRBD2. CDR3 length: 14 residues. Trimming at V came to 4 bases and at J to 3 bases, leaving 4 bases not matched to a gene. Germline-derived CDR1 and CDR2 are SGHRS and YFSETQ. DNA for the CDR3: TGCGCCAGCAGCGGACGGGAGGGTACAGATACGCAGTATTTT. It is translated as CASSGREGTDTQYF. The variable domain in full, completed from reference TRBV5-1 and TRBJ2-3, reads KAGVTQTPRYLIKTRGQQVTLSCSPISGHRSVSWYQQTPGQGLQFLFEYFSETQRNKGNFPGRFSGRQFSNSRSEMNVSTLELGDSALYLCASSGREGTDTQYFGPGTRLTVL.

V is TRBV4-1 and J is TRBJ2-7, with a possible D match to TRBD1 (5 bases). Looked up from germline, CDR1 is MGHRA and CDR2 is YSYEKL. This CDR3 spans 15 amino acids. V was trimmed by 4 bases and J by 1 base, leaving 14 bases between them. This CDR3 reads CASSLGAGPSYEQYF. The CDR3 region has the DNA TGCGCCAGCAGCCTTGGGGCCGGCCCATCCTACGAGCAGTACTTC.

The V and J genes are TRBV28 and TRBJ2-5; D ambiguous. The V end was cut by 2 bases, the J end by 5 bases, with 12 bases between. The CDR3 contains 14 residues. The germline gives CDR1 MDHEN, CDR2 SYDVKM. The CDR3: CASSLTHEEETQYF. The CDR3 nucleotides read TGTGCCAGCAGTTTAACCCACGAAGAGGAGACCCAGTACTTC.

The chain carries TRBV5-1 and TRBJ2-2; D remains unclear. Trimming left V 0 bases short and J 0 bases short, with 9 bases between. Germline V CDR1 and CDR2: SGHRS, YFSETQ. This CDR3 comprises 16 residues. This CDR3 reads CASSLADTPNTGELFF. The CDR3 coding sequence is TGCGCCAGCAGCTTGGCCGATACACCGAACACCGGGGAGCTGTTTTTT.

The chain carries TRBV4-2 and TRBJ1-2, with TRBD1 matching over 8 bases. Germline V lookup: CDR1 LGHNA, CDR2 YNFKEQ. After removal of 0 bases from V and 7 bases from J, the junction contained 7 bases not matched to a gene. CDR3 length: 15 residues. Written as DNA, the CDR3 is TGTGCCAGCAGCCAAGACCAGGGGGCGAGCGGTGGCTACACCTTC. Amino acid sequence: CASSQDQGASGGYTF.

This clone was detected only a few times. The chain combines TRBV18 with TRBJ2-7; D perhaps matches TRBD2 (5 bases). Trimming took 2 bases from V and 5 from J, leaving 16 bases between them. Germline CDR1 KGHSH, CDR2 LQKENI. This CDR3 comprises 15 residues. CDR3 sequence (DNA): TGTGCCAGCTCACCAAACATAGGACTCTTGAACGAGCAGTACTTC. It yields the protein CASSPNIGLLNEQYF.

The CDR3 region is CASSAGLWDRDYYEQYF. The CDR3 nucleotides read TGTGCCAGCAGCGCCGGTCTCTGGGACAGGGATTACTACGAGCAGTACTTC. This chain joins TRBV9 and TRBJ2-7; 9 nucleotides agree with TRBD1. V shed 3 bases, J shed 3 bases, and the junction held 13 bases outside the gene matches. CDR1 is SGDLS, CDR2 YYNGEE, per germline. The CDR3 spans 17 residues.

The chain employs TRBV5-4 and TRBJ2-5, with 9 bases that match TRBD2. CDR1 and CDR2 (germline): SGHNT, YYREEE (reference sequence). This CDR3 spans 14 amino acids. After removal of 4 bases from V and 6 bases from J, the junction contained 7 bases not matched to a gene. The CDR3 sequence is CASSPGTSFQTQYF. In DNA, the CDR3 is TGTGCCAGCAGCCCCGGGACTAGCTTCCAGACCCAGTACTTC.

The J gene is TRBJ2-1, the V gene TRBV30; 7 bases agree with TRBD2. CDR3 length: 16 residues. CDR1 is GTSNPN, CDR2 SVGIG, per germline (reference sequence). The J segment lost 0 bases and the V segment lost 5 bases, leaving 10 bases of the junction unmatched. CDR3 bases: TGTGCCTGGTCTCTTAGCGGGTCAAGCTCCTACAATGAGCAGTTCTTC. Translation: CAWSLSGSSSYNEQFF.

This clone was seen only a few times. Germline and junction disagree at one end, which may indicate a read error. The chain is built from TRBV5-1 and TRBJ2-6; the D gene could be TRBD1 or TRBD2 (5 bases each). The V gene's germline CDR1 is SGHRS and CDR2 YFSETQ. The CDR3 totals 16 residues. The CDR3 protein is CASRASGYSGANVLTF. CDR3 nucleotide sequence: TGCGCGAGCAGGGCAAGCGGCTACTCTGGGGCCAACGTCCTGACTTTC. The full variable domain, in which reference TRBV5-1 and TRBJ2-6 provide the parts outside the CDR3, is KAGVTQTPRYLIKTRGQQVTLSCSPISGHRSVSWYQQTPGQGLQFLFEYFSETQRNKGNFPGRFSGRQFSNSRSEMNVSTLELGDSALYLCASRASGYSGANVLTFGAGSRLTVL.

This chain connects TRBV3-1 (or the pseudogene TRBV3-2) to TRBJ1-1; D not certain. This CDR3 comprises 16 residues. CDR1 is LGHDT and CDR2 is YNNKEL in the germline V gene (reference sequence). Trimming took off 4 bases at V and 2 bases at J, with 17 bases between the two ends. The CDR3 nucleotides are TGTGCCAGCAGCCCTCTATCACTTGTCCGAAACACTGAAGCTTTCTTT. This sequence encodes CASSPLSLVRNTEAFF.

The CDR3 DNA follows: TGTGCCAGCAGTTTTAGAATGAACACTGAAGCTTTCTTT. Amino acid sequence: CASSFRMNTEAFF. The J gene is TRBJ1-1, the V gene TRBV12-3 or TRBV12-4, with D unresolved. Trimming took 3 bases from V and 0 from J, leaving 5 bases between them. CDR3 length: 13 residues.

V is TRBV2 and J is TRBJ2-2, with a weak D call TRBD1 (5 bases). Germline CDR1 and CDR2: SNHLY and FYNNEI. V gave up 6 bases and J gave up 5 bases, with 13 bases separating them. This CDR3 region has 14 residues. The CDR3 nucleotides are TGTGCCAGCAGCCAAAGGGGAAAGACCGGGGAGCTGTTTTTT. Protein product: CASSQRGKTGELFF.

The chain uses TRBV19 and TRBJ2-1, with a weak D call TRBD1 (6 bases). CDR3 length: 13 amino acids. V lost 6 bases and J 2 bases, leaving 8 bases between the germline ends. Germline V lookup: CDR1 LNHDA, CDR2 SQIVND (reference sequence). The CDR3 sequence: CASRQGPYNEQFF. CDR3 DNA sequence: TGTGCCAGTAGACAGGGCCCCTACAATGAGCAGTTCTTC.

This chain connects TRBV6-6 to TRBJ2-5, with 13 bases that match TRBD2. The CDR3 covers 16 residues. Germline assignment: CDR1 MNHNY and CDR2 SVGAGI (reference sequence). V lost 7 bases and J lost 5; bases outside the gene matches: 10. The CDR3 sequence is CASTQLAGGPEETQYF. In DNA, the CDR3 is TGTGCCAGCACACAACTAGCGGGGGGGCCGGAGGAGACCCAGTACTTC.

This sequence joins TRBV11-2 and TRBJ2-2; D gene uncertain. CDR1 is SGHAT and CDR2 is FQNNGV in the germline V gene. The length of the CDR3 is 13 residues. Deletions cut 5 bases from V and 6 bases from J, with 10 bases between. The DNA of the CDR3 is TGTGCCAGCAGCCCTACTCTGGCCGGGGAGCTGTTTTTT. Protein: CASSPTLAGELFF.

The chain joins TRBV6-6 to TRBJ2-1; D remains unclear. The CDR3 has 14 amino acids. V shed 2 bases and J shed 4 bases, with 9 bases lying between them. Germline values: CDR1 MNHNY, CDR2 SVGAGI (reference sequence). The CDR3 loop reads CASSYEIAYNEQFF. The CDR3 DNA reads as TGTGCCAGCAGTTACGAAATAGCTTACAATGAGCAGTTCTTC.